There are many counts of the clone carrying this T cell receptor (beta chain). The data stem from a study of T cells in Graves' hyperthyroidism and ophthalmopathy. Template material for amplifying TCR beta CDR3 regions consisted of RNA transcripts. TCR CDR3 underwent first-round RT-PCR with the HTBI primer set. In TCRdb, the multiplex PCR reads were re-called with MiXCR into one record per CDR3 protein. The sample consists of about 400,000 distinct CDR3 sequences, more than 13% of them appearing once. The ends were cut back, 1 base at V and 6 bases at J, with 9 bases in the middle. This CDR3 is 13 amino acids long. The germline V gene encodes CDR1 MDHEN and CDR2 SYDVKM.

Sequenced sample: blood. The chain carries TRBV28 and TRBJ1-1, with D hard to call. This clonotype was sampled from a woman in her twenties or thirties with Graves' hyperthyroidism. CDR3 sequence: CASSLSRISEAFF. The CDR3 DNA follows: TGTGCCAGCAGTTTATCCCGGATCTCTGAAGCTTTCTTT.